These 8 T cell receptor beta chains came from one sample sequenced in a study of OX40 agonist ivuxolimab in advanced cancers. Sequencing used immunoSEQ multiplex PCR; TCRdb keeps in-frame clones, though not all of them. Of under 80,000 clones in the sample, over 85% were seen once. This specimen consisted of CD4+ or CD8+ T cells sorted from blood, obtained in a trial of the OX40 agonist ivuxolimab. The receptors derive from an adult with an advanced solid tumor such as melanoma, head and neck, liver or kidney cancer.

The chain couples TRBV5-1 to TRBJ2-1; either TRBD1 or TRBD2 may fit D (5 bases each). Between the trimmed V and J ends, which lost 5 bases and 3 bases, there was a span of 12 bases. The CDR3 consists of 14 residues. CDR1 SGHRS and CDR2 YFSETQ come from the germline V gene. The CDR3: CASSGDLGYNEQFF. Here the CDR3 DNA reads TGCGCCAGCAGTGGGGACCTGGGCTACAATGAGCAGTTCTTC. The entire variable domain, with the rest obtained from reference TRBV5-1 and TRBJ2-1, is as follows: KAGVTQTPRYLIKTRGQQVTLSCSPISGHRSVSWYQQTPGQGLQFLFEYFSETQRNKGNFPGRFSGRQFSNSRSEMNVSTLELGDSALYLCASSGDLGYNEQFFGPGTRLTVL.

The chain employs TRBV2 and TRBJ2-2; 8 bases map to TRBD2. This CDR3 has 16 amino acids. Trimming at V came to 7 bases and at J to 1 base, leaving 8 bases not matched to a gene. Germline V gene data show CDR1 as SNHLY and CDR2 as FYNNEI. CDR3 protein: CASNAKAGENTGELFF. CDR3 DNA: TGTGCCAGCAATGCAAAAGCGGGGGAGAACACCGGGGAGCTGTTTTTT.

The chain recombines TRBV27 with TRBJ1-2, with D unresolved. Germline V lookup: CDR1 MNHEY, CDR2 SMNVEV (reference sequence). The germline V and J ends were trimmed by 5 bases and 4 bases, with 11 bases remaining between them. This CDR3 region has 13 residues. This CDR3 reads CASSTHGVYGYTF. DNA for the CDR3: TGTGCCAGCAGTACTCACGGGGTCTATGGCTACACCTTC.

V and J are TRBV29-1 and TRBJ2-6, with TRBD1 identical over 7 bases. Per germline, CDR1 SQVTM and CDR2 ANQGSEA. The CDR3 spans 16 residues. Unmatched junction bases numbered 8, after V lost 6 bases and J lost 0 bases. In DNA form, the CDR3 reads TGCAGCGTATGGACAGGAGAATTCTCTGGGGCCAACGTCCTGACTTTC. This encodes CSVWTGEFSGANVLTF.

This clone has just a few counts. The chain has TRBV19 and TRBJ1-2, with D unclear. Looked up from germline, CDR1 is LNHDA and CDR2 is SQIVND (reference sequence). V dropped 7 bases and J dropped 5 bases, with 23 bases sitting between them. This CDR3 has 16 residues. This CDR3 reads CASTIDLLRRGYGYTF. CDR3 in DNA: TGTGCCAGTACCATAGACCTGCTCAGGCGGGGTTATGGCTACACCTTC.

This clone was observed a few times. The J gene is TRBJ1-1, the V gene TRBV4-3, with 9 positions matching TRBD1. Germline assignment: CDR1 LGHNA and CDR2 YSLEER. V dropped 4 bases and J dropped 3; count of bases not matched to a gene: 3. There are 14 residues in the CDR3. The CDR3 protein is CASSLRTGDTEAFF. CDR3 nucleotide sequence: TGCGCCAGCAGCCTACGGACAGGGGACACTGAAGCTTTCTTT.

The chain is built from TRBV5-6 and TRBJ2-2; D not resolved. CDR3 size: 14 residues. V was clipped by 0 bases and J by 8 bases, with 11 bases between them. Germline loops: CDR1 SGHDT, CDR2 YYEEEE. The CDR3, as DNA: TGTGCCAGCAGCTTGGTAGCATCGGCGGGGGAGCTGTTTTTT. Residues: CASSLVASAGELFF.

This clone was detected only once. This sequence joins TRBV19 and TRBJ1-2, with 9 bases lining up with TRBD1. Germline-derived CDR1 and CDR2 are LNHDA and SQIVND (reference sequence). V shed 3 bases, J shed 2 bases, and the junction held 4 bases outside the gene matches. The CDR3 totals 15 residues. CDR3 in amino acids: CASSIGQGRNYGYTF. In DNA form, the CDR3 reads TGTGCCAGTAGTATCGGACAGGGGCGAAACTATGGCTACACCTTC.